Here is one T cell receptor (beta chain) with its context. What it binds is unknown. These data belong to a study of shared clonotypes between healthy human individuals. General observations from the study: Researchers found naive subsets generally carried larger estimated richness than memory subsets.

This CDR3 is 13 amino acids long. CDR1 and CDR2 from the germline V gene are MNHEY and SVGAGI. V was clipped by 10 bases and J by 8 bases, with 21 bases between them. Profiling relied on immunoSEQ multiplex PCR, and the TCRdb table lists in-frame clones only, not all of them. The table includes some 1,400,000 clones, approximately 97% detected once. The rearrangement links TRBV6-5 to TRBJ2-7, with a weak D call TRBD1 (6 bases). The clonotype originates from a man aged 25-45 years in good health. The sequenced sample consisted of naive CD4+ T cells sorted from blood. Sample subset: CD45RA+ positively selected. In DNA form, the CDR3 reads TGTGCCACCGCCCGGGACAAGGGATATAAGCAGTACTTC. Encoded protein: CATARDKGYKQYF.